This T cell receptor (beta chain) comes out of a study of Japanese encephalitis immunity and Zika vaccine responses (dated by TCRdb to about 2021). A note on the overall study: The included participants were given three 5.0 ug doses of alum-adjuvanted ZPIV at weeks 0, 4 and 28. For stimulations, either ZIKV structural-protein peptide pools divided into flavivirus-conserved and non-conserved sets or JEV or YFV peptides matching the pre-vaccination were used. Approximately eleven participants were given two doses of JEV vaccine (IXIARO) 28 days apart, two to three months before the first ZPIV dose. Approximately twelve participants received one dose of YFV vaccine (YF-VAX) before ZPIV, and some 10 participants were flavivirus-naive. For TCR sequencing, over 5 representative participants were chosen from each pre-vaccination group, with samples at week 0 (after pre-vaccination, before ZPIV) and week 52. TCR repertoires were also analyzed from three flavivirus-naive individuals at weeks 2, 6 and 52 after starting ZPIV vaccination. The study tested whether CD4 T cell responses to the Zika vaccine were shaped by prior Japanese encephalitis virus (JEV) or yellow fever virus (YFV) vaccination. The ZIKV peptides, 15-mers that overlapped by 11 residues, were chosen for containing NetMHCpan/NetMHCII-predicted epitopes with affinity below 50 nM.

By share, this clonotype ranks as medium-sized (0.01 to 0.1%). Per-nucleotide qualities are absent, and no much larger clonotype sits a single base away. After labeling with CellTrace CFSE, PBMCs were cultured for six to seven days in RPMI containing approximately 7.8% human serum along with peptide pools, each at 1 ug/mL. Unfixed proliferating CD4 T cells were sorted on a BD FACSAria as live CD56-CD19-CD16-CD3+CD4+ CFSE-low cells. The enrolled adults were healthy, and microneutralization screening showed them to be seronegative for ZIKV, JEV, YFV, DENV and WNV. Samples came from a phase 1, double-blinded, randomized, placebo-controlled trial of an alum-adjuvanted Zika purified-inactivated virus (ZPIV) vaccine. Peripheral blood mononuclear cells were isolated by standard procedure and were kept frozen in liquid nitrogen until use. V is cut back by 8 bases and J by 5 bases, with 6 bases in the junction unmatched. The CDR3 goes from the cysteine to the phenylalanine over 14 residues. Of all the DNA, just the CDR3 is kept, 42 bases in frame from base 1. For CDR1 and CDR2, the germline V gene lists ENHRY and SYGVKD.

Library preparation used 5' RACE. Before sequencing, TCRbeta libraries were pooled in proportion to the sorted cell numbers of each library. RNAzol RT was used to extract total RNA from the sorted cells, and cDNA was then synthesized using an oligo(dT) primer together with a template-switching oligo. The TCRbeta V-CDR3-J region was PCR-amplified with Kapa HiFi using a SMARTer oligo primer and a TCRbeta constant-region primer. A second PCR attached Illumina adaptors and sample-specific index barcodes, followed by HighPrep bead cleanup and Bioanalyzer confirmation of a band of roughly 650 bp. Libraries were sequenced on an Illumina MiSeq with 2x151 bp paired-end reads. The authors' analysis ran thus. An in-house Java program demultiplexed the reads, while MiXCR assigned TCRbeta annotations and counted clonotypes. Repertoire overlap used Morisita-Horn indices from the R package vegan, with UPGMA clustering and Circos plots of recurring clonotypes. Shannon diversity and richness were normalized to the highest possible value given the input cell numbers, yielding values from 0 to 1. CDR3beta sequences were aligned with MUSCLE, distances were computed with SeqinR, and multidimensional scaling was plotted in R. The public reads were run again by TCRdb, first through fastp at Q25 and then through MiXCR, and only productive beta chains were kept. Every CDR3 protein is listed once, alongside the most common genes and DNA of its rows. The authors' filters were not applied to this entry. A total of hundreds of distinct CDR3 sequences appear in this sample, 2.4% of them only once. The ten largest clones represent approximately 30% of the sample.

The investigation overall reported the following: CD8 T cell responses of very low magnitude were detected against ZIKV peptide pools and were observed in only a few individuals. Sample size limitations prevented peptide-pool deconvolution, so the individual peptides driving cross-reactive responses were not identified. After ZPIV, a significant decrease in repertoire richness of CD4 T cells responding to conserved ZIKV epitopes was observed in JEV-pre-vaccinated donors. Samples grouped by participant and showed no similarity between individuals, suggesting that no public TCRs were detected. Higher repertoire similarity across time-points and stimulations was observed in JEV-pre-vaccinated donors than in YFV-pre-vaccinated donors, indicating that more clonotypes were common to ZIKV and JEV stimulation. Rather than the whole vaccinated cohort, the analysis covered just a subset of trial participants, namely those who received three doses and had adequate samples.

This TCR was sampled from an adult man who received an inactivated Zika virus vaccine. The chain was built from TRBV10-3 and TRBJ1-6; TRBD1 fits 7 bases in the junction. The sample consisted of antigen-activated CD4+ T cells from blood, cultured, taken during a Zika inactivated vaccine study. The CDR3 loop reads CAIGIGTDNSPLHF. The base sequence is TGTGCCATCGGGATTGGGACAGATAATTCACCCCTCCACTTT.